This record concerns one T cell receptor beta chain sequence. The antigen is undetermined. This record comes from a study of blood T cells in healthy people across ages. Study-wide results and limits: Bulk PBMC profiling left naive and antigen-experienced comparisons inconclusive. Both naive CD4+ cell counts and diversity were greater in long-lived donors than in aged donors.

For the second PCR, which ran for roughly 6 to 12 cycles, a sample-barcoded 5' primer and a J-beta primer mix were used. At least 3 million CDR3-containing paired-end reads were obtained per sample. One entry per CDR3 protein, called by TCRdb with MiXCR from the 5' RACE reads. The data hold hundreds of thousands of distinct CDR3 sequences, with 58% observed a single time. The CDR3 is 12 amino acids. The germline V gene has CDR1 SGHAT and CDR2 FQNNGV. Total RNA, at least 6 micrograms per sample, was extracted from PBMCs. This receptor was obtained from a man in his fifties or sixties in good health. The chain is built from TRBV11-2 and TRBJ2-7, with D possibly called TRBD1 or TRBD2 (6 bases each). The end of the DNA aligns better with TRBJ2-5, so the J call may be wrong. The sample taken for sequencing was blood. The CDR3 region is CASSPGAGTQYF. CDR3 DNA: TGTGCCAGCAGCCCGGGGGCAGGGACCCAGTACTTC.